These 6 T cell receptor beta chains were all obtained from the same sample, sequenced in a study of blood T cell repertoires in COVID-19. Method: immunoSEQ multiplex PCR; TCRdb's copy keeps in-frame clones and lacks some. The sample shows 210,000 or so clones, roughly 85% of them seen only once. Specimen: peripheral blood. The receptors were sampled from a man aged 50 to 59 with COVID-19, enrolled during active disease.

The V and J genes are TRBV19 and TRBJ2-5; possibly TRBD2 for D (6 bases). This CDR3 comprises 16 residues. Trimming removed 3 bases from V and 1 base from J, with 15 bases in between. The V gene's germline CDR1 is LNHDA and CDR2 SQIVND (reference sequence). CDR3 nucleotide sequence: TGTGCCAGTAGTATTGGGGGGAGAAATATCCAAGAGACCCAGTACTTC. Residues: CASSIGGRNIQETQYF.

V is TRBV2 and J is TRBJ1-4; D unclear. Germline V lookup: CDR1 SNHLY, CDR2 FYNNEI. This CDR3 has 15 residues. V was trimmed by 6 bases and J by 0 bases, leaving 11 bases between them. The chain's CDR3 is CASRESRATNEKLFF. DNA for the CDR3: TGTGCCAGCAGAGAGTCACGAGCAACTAATGAAAAACTGTTTTTT.

CDR3 sequence reads: CASSEALTGQGEPQHF. Written as DNA, the CDR3 is TGTGCCAGCAGTGAAGCGCTTACAGGGCAAGGGGAGCCCCAGCATTTT. The V and J genes are TRBV2 and TRBJ1-5; weak D call: TRBD1 (6 bases). From germline, CDR1 is SNHLY and CDR2 FYNNEI. The CDR3 spans 16 residues. V shed 0 bases and J shed 8 bases, with 17 bases lying between them.

This clone was found a few times. The chain links TRBV7-9 to TRBJ1-4; D remains ambiguous. Trimming took 1 base from V and 0 from J, leaving 9 bases between them. CDR1 is SEHNR and CDR2 is FQNEAQ in the germline V gene (reference sequence). CDR3 length: 16 residues. The CDR3 region has the DNA TGTGCCAGCAGCTTAGGAAGCCTTGCAACTAATGAAAAACTGTTTTTT. This encodes CASSLGSLATNEKLFF.

In DNA, the CDR3 is TGTGCCAGCAGTGTCGTCTATGGCTACACCTTC. Translating gives CASSVVYGYTF. The V call is TRBV2, the J call TRBJ1-2; no firm D call. V lost 4 bases and J 4 bases, leaving 4 bases between the germline ends. The CDR3 is 11 residues long. Germline CDR1 SNHLY, CDR2 FYNNEI.

The chain has TRBV5-1 and TRBJ2-3; D may be TRBD2 (6 bases). CDR3 length: 15 amino acids. CDR1 and CDR2 (germline): SGHRS, YFSETQ. V was pared by 0 bases and J by 0 bases, with 8 bases between. The CDR3 region is CASSLDGGSTDTQYF. Written as DNA, the CDR3 is TGCGCCAGCAGCTTGGATGGGGGGAGCACAGATACGCAGTATTTT.